The 20 T cell receptor beta chains below all came from one sample that was sequenced in a study of control samples from healthy donors and cancer patients. Measured with immunoSEQ multiplex PCR; TCRdb has only the in-frame clones, and not every one. The profile covers 80,000 to 85,000 clones, with roughly 88% appearing a single time and 5.7% taken by the ten largest. Sequencing was done on a sample of blood. The receptors here all came from a woman in her forties or fifties in good health.

The V and J genes are TRBV18 and TRBJ1-3; D unresolved. V was clipped by 3 bases and J by 0 bases, with 9 bases between them. The V gene's germline CDR1 is KGHSH and CDR2 LQKENI. CDR3 length equals 15 residues. CDR3 in DNA: TGTGCCAGCTCACCTGTAGCCCCCTCTGGAAACACCATATATTTT. This translates into CASSPVAPSGNTIYF.

This chain's CDR3 is CATSDFGTVEQYF. The CDR3 DNA sequence: TGTGCCACCAGTGATTTTGGAACGGTCGAGCAGTACTTC. The V and J genes are TRBV24-1 and TRBJ2-7; no firm D call. From germline, CDR1 is KGHDR and CDR2 SFDVKD. The CDR3 contains 13 residues. The V end was cut by 1 base, the J end by 6 bases, with 9 bases between.

The V and J genes are TRBV7-9 and TRBJ1-3; D call uncertain. V was cut by 6 bases and J by 3 bases, with 15 bases left in between. CDR3 size: 15 residues. Germline loops: CDR1 SEHNR, CDR2 FQNEAQ (reference sequence). The CDR3: CASRRVELSGNTIYF. CDR3 nucleotide sequence: TGTGCCAGCAGAAGGGTGGAACTAAGTGGAAACACCATATATTTT.

This CDR3 reads CATSDLLGTGELFF. The DNA for the CDR3 is TGTGCCACCAGTGATTTGCTAGGTACCGGGGAGCTGTTTTTT. The chain has TRBV24-1 and TRBJ2-2; D call uncertain. The CDR3 is made up of 14 amino acids. V was pared by 0 bases and J by 5 bases, with 6 bases between. The germline CDR1 and CDR2 sequences are KGHDR and SFDVKD.

The chain recombines TRBV7-8 with TRBJ2-3, with D hard to call. With 1 base removed from V and 3 bases from J, the gap between germline ends came to 2 bases. From germline, CDR1 is SGHVS and CDR2 FQNEAQ. This CDR3 contains 12 residues. As DNA, the CDR3 is TGTGCCAGCAGCTTAGAGACAGATACGCAGTATTTT. Residues: CASSLETDTQYF.

The chain has TRBV3-1 (or the pseudogene TRBV3-2) and TRBJ1-6; D gene ambiguous. V lost 0 bases and J 6 bases, leaving 12 bases between the germline ends. The CDR3 runs 16 residues. CDR1 is LGHDT, CDR2 YNNKEL, per germline (reference sequence). The CDR3 DNA sequence: TGTGCCAGCAGCCAAGATGAATTCTACGGTAATTCACCCCTCCACTTT. Protein sequence: CASSQDEFYGNSPLHF.

The rearrangement joins TRBV3-1 (or the pseudogene TRBV3-2) to TRBJ2-1, with D unresolved. This CDR3 has 12 amino acids. V lost 4 bases to trimming and J lost 6 bases, with 7 bases between them. Germline V gene data show CDR1 as LGHDT and CDR2 as YNNKEL (reference sequence). The CDR3 spells CASSLDLNEQFF. The CDR3 DNA reads TGTGCCAGCAGCCTGGACCTCAATGAGCAGTTCTTC.

This chain joins TRBV19 and TRBJ2-3, with 7 bases fitting TRBD2. CDR1 and CDR2 from the germline V gene are LNHDA and SQIVND (reference sequence). The J segment lost 1 base and the V segment lost 6 bases, leaving 1 base of the junction unmatched. This CDR3 is 13 amino acids long. CDR3 in DNA: TGTGCCAGTAGGGCGGGGGGCACAGATACGCAGTATTTT. It codes for CASRAGGTDTQYF.

The chain recombines TRBV5-1 with TRBJ2-3; no clear D gene. The germline V and J ends were trimmed by 0 bases and 5 bases, with 13 bases remaining between them. CDR3 length: 15 residues. Germline assignment: CDR1 SGHRS and CDR2 YFSETQ. The CDR3 DNA reads as TGCGCCAGCAGCTTGGGTGGGGATCCGGGAGATACGCAGTATTTT. Translation: CASSLGGDPGDTQYF.

The rearrangement joins TRBV6-4 to TRBJ1-6, with unresolved D. This CDR3 region has 14 residues. Looked up from germline, CDR1 is MRHNA and CDR2 is SNTAGT. V lost 6 bases, J lost 1 base, and 7 bases lay in between. The CDR3, as DNA: TGTGCCAGCAGAGATACGTCCTATAATTCACCCCTCCACTTT. This encodes CASRDTSYNSPLHF.

The CDR3: CASTNNVGTEAFF. DNA of the CDR3: TGTGCCAGCACCAATAACGTGGGAACTGAAGCTTTCTTT. The chain carries TRBV6-5 and TRBJ1-1; D unclear. The germline V gene encodes CDR1 MNHEY and CDR2 SVGAGI. Trimming left V 7 bases short and J 5 bases short, with 14 bases between. The CDR3 loop spans 13 amino acids.

The V and J genes are TRBV19 and TRBJ1-2; D is undetermined. The CDR3 consists of 16 residues. The V and J ends lost 9 bases and 0 bases respectively, with 20 bases between them. Germline V gene lookup returns CDR1 LNHDA and CDR2 SQIVND (reference sequence). The CDR3 DNA is TGTGCCAGCAAGGACCTGGCGGGGATCACTAACTATGGCTACACCTTC. Translated: CASKDLAGITNYGYTF.

The V gene is TRBV2, the J gene TRBJ1-2; D is possibly TRBD1 (6 bases). V was clipped by 7 bases and J by 8 bases, with 11 bases between them. Per the germline V gene, CDR1 is SNHLY and CDR2 is FYNNEI. The CDR3 extends over 11 amino acids. The CDR3 sequence is CASTGTLGYTF. CDR3 nucleotides: TGTGCCAGCACCGGGACACTCGGCTACACCTTC.

The CDR3 DNA follows: TGTGCCAGCAGCCAAGATTTCACTCTGGACACTGAAGCTTTCTTT. Translated: CASSQDFTLDTEAFF. V is TRBV3-1 (or the pseudogene TRBV3-2) and J is TRBJ1-1; D remains ambiguous. The CDR3 is made up of 15 amino acids. Germline V gene sequence: CDR1 LGHDT, CDR2 YNNKEL (reference sequence). V was trimmed by 0 bases and J by 3 bases, leaving 11 bases between them.

The chain is built from TRBV2 and TRBJ1-1, with 11 bases aligning to TRBD1. The length of the CDR3 is 17 residues. V gave up 7 bases and J gave up 1 base; unmatched junction bases: 11. CDR1 SNHLY and CDR2 FYNNEI come from the germline V gene. DNA for the CDR3: TGTGCCAGCATGATTGGGACAGGGGGGTTTAGGAACACTGAAGCTTTCTTT. Protein product: CASMIGTGGFRNTEAFF.

Here the CDR3 DNA reads TGTGCCATCAGTTACATGGGTGAAAAACTGTTTTTT. Translating gives CAISYMGEKLFF. The rearrangement uses TRBV10-3 and TRBJ1-4; D gene ambiguous. V lost 5 bases, J lost 7 bases, and 8 bases lay in between. The CDR3 length is 12 residues. Germline CDR1 is ENHRY and CDR2 is SYGVKD.

V gene TRBV9 combines with J gene TRBJ2-2; D is unresolved. This CDR3 is 13 amino acids long. V lost 4 bases to trimming and J lost 5 bases, with 9 bases between them. CDR1 is SGDLS, CDR2 YYNGEE, per germline. The CDR3 bases are TGTGCCAGCAGCTCCTCCGTAACCGGGGAGCTGTTTTTT. Protein product: CASSSSVTGELFF.

The chain combines TRBV6-6 with TRBJ1-1, with 8 bases matching TRBD1. The V segment lost 4 bases and the J segment 4 bases; nucleotides outside the gene matches: 8. The CDR3 is 15 amino acids. Per germline, CDR1 MNHNY and CDR2 SVGAGI (reference sequence). The CDR3 DNA reads as TGTGCCAGCAGTTCCCCGGACAGGGATGGCACTGAAGCTTTCTTT. It translates to CASSSPDRDGTEAFF.

The J gene is TRBJ2-5, the V gene TRBV6-6; D uncertain. Germline V gene lookup returns CDR1 MNHNY and CDR2 SVGAGI (reference sequence). The CDR3 sequence is 13 residues long. Trimming removed 8 bases from V and 4 bases from J, with 14 bases in between. The CDR3 reads CASGLTWGETQYF. The CDR3 coding sequence is TGTGCCAGCGGCCTGACCTGGGGAGAGACCCAGTACTTC.

The rearrangement joins TRBV12-5 to TRBJ1-5; D gene uncertain. The germline CDR1 and CDR2 sequences are LGHNT and FRNRAP. CDR3 length: 17 residues. Trimming took off 0 bases at V and 3 bases at J, with 15 bases between the two ends. The chain's CDR3 is CASGLVGPPEINQPQHF. CDR3 sequence (DNA): TGTGCTAGTGGTTTGGTAGGCCCTCCAGAAATCAATCAGCCCCAGCATTTT.